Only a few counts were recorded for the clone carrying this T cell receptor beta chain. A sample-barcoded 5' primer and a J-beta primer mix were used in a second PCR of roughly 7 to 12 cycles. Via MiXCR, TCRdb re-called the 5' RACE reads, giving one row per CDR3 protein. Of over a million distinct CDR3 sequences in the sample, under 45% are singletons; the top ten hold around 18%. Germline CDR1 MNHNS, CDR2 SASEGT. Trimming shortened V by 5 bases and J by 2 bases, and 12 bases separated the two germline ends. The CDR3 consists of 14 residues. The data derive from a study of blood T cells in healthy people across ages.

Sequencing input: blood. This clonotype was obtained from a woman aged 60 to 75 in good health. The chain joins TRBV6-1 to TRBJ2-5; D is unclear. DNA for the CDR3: TGTGCCAGCAGTCCGGGTATTCAACAAGAGACCCAGTACTTC. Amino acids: CASSPGIQQETQYF.